What follows are 27 T cell receptor beta chains derived from one specimen sequenced in a study of a mutant IDH1 vaccine in newly diagnosed glioma. Time point meaning: week 47, end of study. In every dose of vaccine, 300 ug of mutant IDH1 20-mer peptide was given alongside topical imiquimod. Their recognized antigens are unknown. TCRdb keeps only in-frame clones here, not all; method: immunoSEQ multiplex PCR. This table has about 90,000 clones, 85% to 90% appearing once. The source was PBMCs, collected from a glioma patient whose treatment included an IDH1 peptide vaccine. The source is a woman aged 50 to 60 with glioma.

This chain connects TRBV9 to TRBJ1-1; D call uncertain. The CDR3 consists of 15 residues. Trimming took 4 bases from V and 4 from J, leaving 17 bases between them. The germline V gene has CDR1 SGDLS and CDR2 YYNGEE. In nucleotides, the CDR3 is TGTGCCAGCAGCCTATACGATTCGCCGACCACTGAAGCTTTCTTT. It encodes CASSLYDSPTTEAFF.

This chain links TRBV4-2 with TRBJ1-4; D gene ambiguous. This CDR3 is 14 amino acids long. Trimming pared 4 bases from V and 3 bases from J, leaving 9 bases between. Germline CDR1 reads LGHNA; CDR2 reads YNFKEQ. The CDR3: CASSPRRANEKLFF. CDR3 sequence (DNA): TGTGCCAGCAGCCCGAGGAGGGCTAATGAAAAACTGTTTTTT.

The J gene is TRBJ2-3, the V gene TRBV19; 13 bases are shared with TRBD2. CDR1 and CDR2 from the germline V gene are LNHDA and SQIVND (reference sequence). CDR3 length equals 15 residues. With V trimmed by 8 bases and J by 6 bases, 8 bases remained unmatched. DNA for the CDR3: TGTGCCAGTGCCGGACTAGCGGGAGCGGGGGATACGCAGTATTTT. The encoded protein is CASAGLAGAGDTQYF.

The table lists this clone with a count of one. The genes are TRBV5-4 and TRBJ2-3; no firm D call. The V end was cut by 2 bases, the J end by 4 bases, with 11 bases between. The germline gives CDR1 SGHNT, CDR2 YYREEE (reference sequence). There are 14 residues in the CDR3. The CDR3 is CASSLTVGPDTQYF. CDR3 nucleotides: TGTGCCAGCAGCTTAACGGTTGGGCCAGATACGCAGTATTTT.

This rearrangement joins TRBV28 to TRBJ2-1; 8 bases align to TRBD2. CDR3 length: 16 amino acids. V dropped 5 bases and J dropped 1; count of bases not matched to a gene: 7. Germline assignment: CDR1 MDHEN and CDR2 SYDVKM. CDR3 DNA: TGTGCCAGCAGTACCACGGGGGGGCGATCCTACAATGAGCAGTTCTTC. Amino acid sequence: CASSTTGGRSYNEQFF.

This clone was recorded once. The V call is TRBV10-3, the J call TRBJ1-1, with D tentatively TRBD1 (5 bases). Germline loops: CDR1 ENHRY, CDR2 SYGVKD. Trimming stripped 3 bases from V and 11 bases from J, with 16 bases between. The CDR3 has 13 amino acids. The DNA for the CDR3 is TGTGCCATCAGTGAACAGGCGGGCGAAGAGGCTTTCTTT. It translates to CAISEQAGEEAFF.

The chain joins TRBV6-1 to TRBJ2-1; D is ambiguous. V lost 8 bases and J lost 4, with 15 bases in between. The CDR3 covers 14 residues. The germline V gene encodes CDR1 MNHNS and CDR2 SASEGT. CDR3 loop: CASGGEPLYNEQFF. CDR3 DNA: TGTGCCAGCGGCGGAGAGCCCCTTTACAATGAGCAGTTCTTC.

The chain uses TRBV27 and TRBJ2-5, with a tentative D call TRBD1 (6 bases). This CDR3 is built from 15 residues. Germline V gene lookup returns CDR1 MNHEY and CDR2 SMNVEV (reference sequence). With 5 bases removed from V and 7 bases from J, the gap between germline ends came to 20 bases. The CDR3 DNA reads TGTGCCAGCAGTGCATCCAGGGGCCCCGCAGGGACCCAGTACTTC. Protein product: CASSASRGPAGTQYF.

The chain joins TRBV19 to TRBJ1-1; a weak D match, TRBD1 (6 bases). This CDR3 is built from 13 residues. V shed 7 bases and J shed 6 bases, with 15 bases lying between them. CDR1 LNHDA and CDR2 SQIVND come from the germline V gene (reference sequence). DNA for the CDR3: TGTGCCAGTACCCTGGCGGGGGGCTCTGAAGCTTTCTTT. Its protein product is CASTLAGGSEAFF.

The chain is built from TRBV6-1 and TRBJ1-6; D call uncertain. Germline V gene sequence: CDR1 MNHNS, CDR2 SASEGT. V lost 2 bases, J lost 9 bases, and 8 bases lay in between. The CDR3 runs to 13 residues. CDR3 in DNA: TGTGCCAGCAGTGAATTAAAGAGTTCACCCCTCCACTTT. It codes for CASSELKSSPLHF.

The rearrangement uses TRBV7-9 and TRBJ2-1, with D uncertain. V dropped 4 bases and J dropped 5 bases, with 9 bases sitting between them. CDR1 and CDR2 from the germline V gene are SEHNR and FQNEAQ (reference sequence). This CDR3 is built from 13 residues. This CDR3 is CASSSTVDNEQFF. In DNA, the CDR3 is TGTGCCAGCAGCTCCACCGTCGACAATGAGCAGTTCTTC.

The chain employs TRBV5-1 and TRBJ1-6, with D uncertain. The V gene's germline CDR1 is SGHRS and CDR2 YFSETQ. This CDR3 comprises 16 residues. V was trimmed by 0 bases and J by 8 bases, leaving 15 bases between them. The DNA of the CDR3 is TGCGCCAGCAGCTTGGGGCCCGGACGAGAAGATTCACCCCTCCACTTT. Amino acid sequence: CASSLGPGREDSPLHF.

The chain combines TRBV6-6 with TRBJ1-5; TRBD1 matches at 9 bases. The CDR3 is 15 amino acids. CDR1 is MNHNY, CDR2 SVGAGI, per germline (reference sequence). V was clipped by 2 bases and J by 4 bases; unmatched bases: 3. CDR3 sequence reads: CASSYGTGTNQPQHF. For the CDR3, the DNA is TGTGCCAGCAGTTACGGGACAGGGACTAATCAGCCCCAGCATTTT.

V gene TRBV7-3 combines with J gene TRBJ1-1; 9 bases line up with TRBD1. The length of the CDR3 is 16 residues. In germline, CDR1 is SGHTA, CDR2 FQGTGA. Losses at the gene ends were 0 bases for V and 6 bases for J; bases not matched to a gene: 8. CDR3 DNA: TGTGCCAGCAGCTTAACAGGGGGACAGGGTCGGGCTGAAGCTTTCTTT. Translation: CASSLTGGQGRAEAFF.

This sequence joins TRBV30 and TRBJ1-1; weak D call: TRBD1 (5 bases). V shed 1 base and J shed 7 bases, with 16 bases lying between them. The CDR3 sequence is 14 residues long. Germline V gene lookup returns CDR1 GTSNPN and CDR2 SVGIG (reference sequence). The CDR3 DNA follows: TGTGCCTGGAGTGGGGGCAGGTATATACTTGAAGCTTTCTTT. It is translated as CAWSGGRYILEAFF.

V gene TRBV5-1 combines with J gene TRBJ2-5; D is possibly TRBD1 (6 bases). In germline, CDR1 is SGHRS, CDR2 YFSETQ. Trimming cost V 5 bases and J 1 base, with 12 bases left between them. The CDR3 length is 14 residues. CDR3 amino acids: CASRSGQPQETQYF. CDR3 DNA sequence: TGCGCCAGCAGATCTGGACAGCCCCAAGAGACCCAGTACTTC.

The J gene is TRBJ2-3, the V gene TRBV27; TRBD1 might be the D (5 bases). The germline CDR1 and CDR2 sequences are MNHEY and SMNVEV (reference sequence). The CDR3 spans 12 residues. Trimming removed 10 bases at V and 8 bases at J, with 16 bases between. Here the CDR3 reads CAMTNRPGTQYF. DNA of the CDR3: TGTGCCATGACGAACAGGCCGGGTACGCAGTATTTT.

The genes are TRBV7-7 and TRBJ2-3; 7 bases align to TRBD2. This CDR3 spans 12 amino acids. The germline V gene has CDR1 SSHAT and CDR2 FNYEAQ (reference sequence). The CDR3, as DNA: TGTGCTAGCCCGGGAGGTACAGATACGCAGTATTTT. It codes for CASPGGTDTQYF. The whole variable domain, filled in from reference TRBV7-7 and TRBJ2-3, reads GAGVSQSPRYKVTKRGQDVTLRCDPISSHATLYWYQQALGQGPEFLTYFNYEAQPDKSGLPSDRFSAERPEGSISTLTIQRTEQRDSAMYRCASPGGTDTQYFGPGTRLTVL.

The CDR3 nucleotides read TGTGCCTGGAAGGGGGGAAGTTACGAGCAGTACTTC. Encoded protein: CAWKGGSYEQYF. V usage is TRBV30 and J usage is TRBJ2-7; TRBD1 or TRBD2 may be the D gene (6 bases each). Germline CDR1 reads GTSNPN; CDR2 reads SVGIG (reference sequence). The V end was cut by 4 bases, the J end by 4 bases, with 11 bases between. This CDR3 contains 12 residues.

V and J are TRBV11-3 and TRBJ2-7, with 10 bases aligning to TRBD1. The CDR3 extends over 15 amino acids. The germline V gene encodes CDR1 SGHNT and CDR2 YENEEA. With 6 bases clipped from V and 7 bases from J, the junction kept 12 bases outside the gene matches. CDR3 sequence: CASRRAGTGALEQYF. As DNA, the CDR3 is TGTGCCAGCAGGCGGGCCGGGACAGGGGCCCTAGAGCAGTACTTC.

This rearrangement joins TRBV13 to TRBJ2-7; D possibly corresponds to TRBD2 (5 bases). The germline V and J ends were trimmed by 3 bases and 4 bases, with 10 bases remaining between them. Germline values: CDR1 PRHDT, CDR2 FYEKMQ (reference sequence). The CDR3 is made up of 13 amino acids. The CDR3 loop is CASSLIGNYEQYF. The CDR3 DNA sequence: TGTGCCAGCAGCTTGATCGGGAATTACGAGCAGTACTTC. Full variable domain (missing parts from reference TRBV13 and TRBJ2-7): AAGVIQSPRHLIKEKRETATLKCYPIPRHDTVYWYQQGPGQDPQFLISFYEKMQSDKGSIPDRFSAQQFSDYHSELNMSSLELGDSALYFCASSLIGNYEQYFGPGTRLTVT.

The chain employs TRBV27 and TRBJ2-3; 11 positions match TRBD2. Per the germline V gene, CDR1 is MNHEY and CDR2 is SMNVEV (reference sequence). J gave up 5 bases and V 4 bases, and 5 bases lay outside the gene matches. The CDR3 runs 15 residues. The CDR3 sequence: CASSWLAGGKDTQYF. The CDR3 DNA follows: TGTGCCAGCAGTTGGTTAGCGGGAGGGAAAGATACGCAGTATTTT.

This rearrangement joins TRBV7-8 to TRBJ1-5, with 9 nucleotides matching TRBD1. In germline, CDR1 is SGHVS, CDR2 FQNEAQ. The CDR3 is 15 amino acids. V gave up 6 bases and J gave up 2 bases; unmatched junction bases: 5. Written as DNA, the CDR3 is TGTGCCAGCAGGGAGACAGGGGGGGGCAATCAGCCCCAGCATTTT. Amino acids: CASRETGGGNQPQHF.

The rearrangement links TRBV6-1 to TRBJ1-2, with D possibly being TRBD1 (6 bases). The length of the CDR3 is 15 residues. V was clipped by 6 bases and J by 1 base, with 15 bases between them. Germline V gives CDR1 MNHNS, CDR2 SASEGT. DNA for the CDR3: TGTGCCAGCAGGCGTGGCAGGGGATATAACTATGGCTACACCTTC. The encoded protein is CASRRGRGYNYGYTF.

This chain joins TRBV27 and TRBJ2-5, with 8 bases matching TRBD2. This CDR3 region has 14 residues. CDR1 and CDR2 (germline): MNHEY, SMNVEV (reference sequence). The J segment lost 3 bases and the V segment lost 6 bases, leaving 6 bases of the junction unmatched. The CDR3 nucleotides read TGTGCCAGCAGAGCCCTTAGCGGGAAAGAGACCCAGTACTTC. It codes for CASRALSGKETQYF.

V usage is TRBV28 and J usage is TRBJ1-1, with D unclear. Trimming removed 4 bases at V and 1 base at J, with 16 bases between. Germline V gives CDR1 MDHEN, CDR2 SYDVKM. The CDR3 has 16 amino acids. In DNA form, the CDR3 reads TGTGCCAGCAGTTGGGTGAAGGGAGAAACGAACACTGAAGCTTTCTTT. Its protein product is CASSWVKGETNTEAFF.

The chain is built from TRBV5-4 and TRBJ1-1, with D hard to call. Between the trimmed V and J ends, which lost 4 bases and 5 bases, there was a span of 9 bases. Germline V CDR1 and CDR2: SGHNT, YYREEE (reference sequence). CDR3 length equals 12 residues. The CDR3 region has the DNA TGTGCCAGCAGCGGAGGGCGAACTGAAGCTTTCTTT. Translation gives CASSGGRTEAFF.